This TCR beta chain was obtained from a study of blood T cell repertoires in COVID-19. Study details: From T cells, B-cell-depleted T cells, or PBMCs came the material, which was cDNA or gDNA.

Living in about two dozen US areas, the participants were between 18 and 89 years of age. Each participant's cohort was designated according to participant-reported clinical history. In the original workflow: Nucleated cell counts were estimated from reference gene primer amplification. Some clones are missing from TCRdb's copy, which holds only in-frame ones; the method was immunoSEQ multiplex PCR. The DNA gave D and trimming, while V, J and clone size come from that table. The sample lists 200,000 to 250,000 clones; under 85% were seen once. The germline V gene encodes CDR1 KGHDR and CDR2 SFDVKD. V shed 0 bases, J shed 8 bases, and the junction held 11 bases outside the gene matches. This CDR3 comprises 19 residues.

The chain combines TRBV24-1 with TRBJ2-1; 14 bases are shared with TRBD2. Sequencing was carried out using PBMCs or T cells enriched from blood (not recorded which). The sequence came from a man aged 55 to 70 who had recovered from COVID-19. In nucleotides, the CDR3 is TGTGCCACCAGTGATTTGCGGAAGACTAGCGGGGGGGCCCGCGATGAGCAGTTCTTC. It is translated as CATSDLRKTSGGARDEQFF.